This T cell receptor beta chain came from a study of memory CD4+ T cells and cytomegalovirus serostatus. Study overall: Healthy Belgian adult donors included fewer than 10 CMV-positive and more than 20 CMV-negative people.

Germline V gene sequence: CDR1 SNHLY, CDR2 FYNNEI. Trimming took 5 bases from V and 2 from J, leaving 16 bases between them. This CDR3 is built from 16 residues. The protocol was immunoSEQ multiplex PCR, while the TCRdb copy is restricted to in-frame clones and leaves out a portion. The sample has tens of thousands of clones, about 80% seen once; the top ten hold more than 2.5%. Regarding the study as a whole: CD4+ memory repertoires contained about 40% of the roughly 150 reported CMV TCRbeta sequences.

A note on this clone: The antigen remains undetermined.

Single viable CD3+CD4+CD8-CD45RO+ cells were sorted as the memory CD4+ T cells. This clonotype was sampled from an adult in good health and CMV-seropositive. The sequencing sample was made of memory CD4+ T cells from blood. The chain employs TRBV2 and TRBJ1-5; TRBD1 might be the D (6 bases). The CDR3: CASSPGEGLGNQPQHF. The CDR3 bases are TGTGCCAGCAGTCCAGGGGAGGGGTTAGGCAATCAGCCCCAGCATTTT.